This T cell receptor (beta chain) came from a study of blood T cells in healthy people across ages. Study results and caveats: Versus aged donors, long-lived donors had higher diversity and more naive CD4+ cells. Naive and antigen-experienced cells could not be conclusively compared, given unsorted PBMCs.

Alongside a J-beta primer mix, a sample-barcoded 5' primer served in a second PCR lasting about 7 to 11 cycles. Each CDR3 protein gets one entry after TCRdb re-called the 5' RACE reads with MiXCR. The sample records under 750,000 distinct CDR3 sequences, roughly 43% being singletons. The sample holds a few counts of this clonotype. Its matching antigen is unknown. This receptor was identified in a man aged 80 or over in good health. Sequenced: blood.

CDR3 nucleotides: TGTGCCAGCAGCTTAGAGACGATGGATGAGCAGTTCTTC. Its translation: CASSLETMDEQFF. This chain links TRBV7-2 with TRBJ2-1; the D is unclear. The CDR3 has 13 amino acids. Trimming removed 1 base from V and 8 bases from J, with 9 bases in between. Germline CDR1 SGHTA, CDR2 FQGNSA.